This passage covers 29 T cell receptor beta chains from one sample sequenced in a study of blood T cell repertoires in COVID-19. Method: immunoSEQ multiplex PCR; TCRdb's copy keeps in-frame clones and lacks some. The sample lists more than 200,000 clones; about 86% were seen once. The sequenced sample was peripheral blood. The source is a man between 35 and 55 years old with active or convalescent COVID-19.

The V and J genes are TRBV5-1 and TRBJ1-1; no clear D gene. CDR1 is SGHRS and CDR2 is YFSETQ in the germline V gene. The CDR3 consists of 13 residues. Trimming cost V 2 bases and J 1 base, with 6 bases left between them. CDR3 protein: CASSFAGNTEAFF. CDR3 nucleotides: TGCGCCAGCAGCTTTGCAGGGAACACTGAAGCTTTCTTT.

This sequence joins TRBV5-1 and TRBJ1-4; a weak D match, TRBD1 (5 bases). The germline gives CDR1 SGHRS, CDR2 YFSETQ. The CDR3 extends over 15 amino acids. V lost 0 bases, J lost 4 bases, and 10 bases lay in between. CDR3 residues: CASSLAAGRNEKLFF. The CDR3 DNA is TGCGCCAGCAGCTTGGCCGCAGGGCGTAATGAAAAACTGTTTTTT.

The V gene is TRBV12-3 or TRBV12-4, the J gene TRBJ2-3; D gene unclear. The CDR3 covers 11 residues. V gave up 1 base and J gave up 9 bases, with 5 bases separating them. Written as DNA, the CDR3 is TGTGCCAGCAGTTTAGGCGGAACGCAGTATTTT. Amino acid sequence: CASSLGGTQYF.

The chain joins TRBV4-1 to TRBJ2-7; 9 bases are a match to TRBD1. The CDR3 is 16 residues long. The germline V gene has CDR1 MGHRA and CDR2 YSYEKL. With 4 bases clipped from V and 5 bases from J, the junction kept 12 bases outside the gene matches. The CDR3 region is CASSLSTGTGIHEQYF. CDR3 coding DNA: TGCGCCAGCAGCCTGTCGACCGGGACAGGGATCCACGAGCAGTACTTC.

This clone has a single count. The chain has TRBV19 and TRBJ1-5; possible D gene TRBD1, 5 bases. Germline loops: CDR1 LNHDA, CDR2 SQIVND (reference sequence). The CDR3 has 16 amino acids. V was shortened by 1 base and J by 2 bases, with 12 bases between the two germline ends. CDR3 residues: CASSIAVAQGNQPQHF. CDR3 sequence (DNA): TGTGCCAGTAGTATAGCGGTGGCACAGGGCAATCAGCCCCAGCATTTT.

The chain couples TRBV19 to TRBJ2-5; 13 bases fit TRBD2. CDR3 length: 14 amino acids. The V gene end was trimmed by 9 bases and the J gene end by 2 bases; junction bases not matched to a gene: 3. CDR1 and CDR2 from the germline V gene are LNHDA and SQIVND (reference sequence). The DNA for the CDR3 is TGTGCCAGCAGGACTAGCGGGGGACAAGAGACCCAGTACTTC. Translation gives CASRTSGGQETQYF. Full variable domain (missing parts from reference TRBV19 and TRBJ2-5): DGGITQSPKYLFRKEGQNVTLSCEQNLNHDAMYWYRQDPGQGLRLIYYSQIVNDFQKGDIAEGYSVSREKKESFPLTVTSAQKNPTAFYLCASRTSGGQETQYFGPGTRLLVL.

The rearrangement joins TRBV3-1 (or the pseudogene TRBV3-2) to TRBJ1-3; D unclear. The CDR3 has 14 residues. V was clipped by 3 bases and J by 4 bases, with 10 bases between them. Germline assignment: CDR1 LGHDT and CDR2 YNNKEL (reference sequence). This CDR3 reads CASSHSGEGNTIYF. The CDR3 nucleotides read TGTGCCAGCAGCCACTCCGGTGAGGGAAACACCATATATTTT.

In DNA form, the CDR3 reads TGCGCCAGCAGCTTGGCCGCAGGGGGTTCCTACAATGAGCAGTTCTTC. This gives the protein CASSLAAGGSYNEQFF. The chain recombines TRBV5-1 with TRBJ2-1; TRBD1 agrees at 7 bases. CDR3 length: 16 amino acids. Germline CDR1 SGHRS, CDR2 YFSETQ. J gave up 1 base and V 0 bases, and 4 bases lay outside the gene matches.

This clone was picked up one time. For the CDR3, the DNA is TGTGCCAGCAGCCTGCCCGGGGGAGAGGTTGTTACCTTC. It is translated as CASSLPGGEVVTF. The V and J genes are TRBV11-3 and TRBJ1-2; tentatively, D is TRBD1 (5 bases). Germline V gene data show CDR1 as SGHNT and CDR2 as YENEEA. The CDR3 sequence is 13 residues long. Trimming took 5 bases from V and 14 from J, leaving 21 bases between them. Together with reference TRBV11-3 and TRBJ1-2, the CDR3 gives the full variable domain: EAGVVQSPRYKIIEKKQPVAFWCNPISGHNTLYWYLQNLGQGPELLIRYENEEAVDDSQLPKDRFSAERLKGVDSTLKIQPAELGDSAVYLCASSLPGGEVVTFGSGTRLTVV.

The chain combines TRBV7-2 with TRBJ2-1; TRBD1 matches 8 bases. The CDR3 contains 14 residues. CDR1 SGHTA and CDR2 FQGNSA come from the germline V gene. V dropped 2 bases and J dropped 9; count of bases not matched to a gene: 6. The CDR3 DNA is TGTGCCAGCAGCTTAACATACAGGGGGAGTGAGCAGTTCTTC. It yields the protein CASSLTYRGSEQFF.

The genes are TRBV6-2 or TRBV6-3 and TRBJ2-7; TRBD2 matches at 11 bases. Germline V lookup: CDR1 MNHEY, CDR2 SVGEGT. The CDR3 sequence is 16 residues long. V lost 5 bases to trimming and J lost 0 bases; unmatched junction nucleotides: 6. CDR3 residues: CASSRAGTSGSYEQYF. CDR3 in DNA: TGTGCCAGCAGTAGAGCCGGGACTAGCGGCTCCTACGAGCAGTACTTC.

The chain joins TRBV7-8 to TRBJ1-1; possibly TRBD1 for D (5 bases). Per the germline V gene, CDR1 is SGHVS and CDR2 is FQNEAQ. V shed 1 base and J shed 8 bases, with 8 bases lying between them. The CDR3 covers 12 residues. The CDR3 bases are TGTGCCAGCAGCTTAGTGGCAGGGGAAGCTTTCTTT. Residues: CASSLVAGEAFF.

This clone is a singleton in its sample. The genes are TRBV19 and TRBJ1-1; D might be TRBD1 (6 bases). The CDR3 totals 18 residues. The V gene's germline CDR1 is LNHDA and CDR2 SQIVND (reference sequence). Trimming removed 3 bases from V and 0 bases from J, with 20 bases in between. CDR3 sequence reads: CASSMYFRAGAMNTEAFF. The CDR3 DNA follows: TGTGCCAGTAGTATGTATTTTCGGGCAGGGGCGATGAACACTGAAGCTTTCTTT.

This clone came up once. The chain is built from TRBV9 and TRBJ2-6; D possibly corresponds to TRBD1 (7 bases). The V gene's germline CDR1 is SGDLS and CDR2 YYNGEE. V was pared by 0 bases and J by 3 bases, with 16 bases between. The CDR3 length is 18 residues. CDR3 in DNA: TGTGCCAGCAGCGTAGACGGAGGGGGCGCGCGTGGGGCCAACGTCCTGACTTTC. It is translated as CASSVDGGGARGANVLTF.

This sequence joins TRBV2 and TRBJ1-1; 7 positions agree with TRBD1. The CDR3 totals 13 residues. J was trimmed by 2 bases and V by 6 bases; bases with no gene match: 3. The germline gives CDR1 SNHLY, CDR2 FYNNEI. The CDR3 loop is CASRSGGNTEAFF. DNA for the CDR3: TGTGCCAGCAGATCAGGGGGAAACACTGAAGCTTTCTTT. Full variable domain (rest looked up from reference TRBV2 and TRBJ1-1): EPEVTQTPSHQVTQMGQEVILRCVPISNHLYFYWYRQILGQKVEFLVSFYNNEISEKSEIFDDQFSVERPDGSNFTLKIRSTKLEDSAMYFCASRSGGNTEAFFGQGTRLTVV.

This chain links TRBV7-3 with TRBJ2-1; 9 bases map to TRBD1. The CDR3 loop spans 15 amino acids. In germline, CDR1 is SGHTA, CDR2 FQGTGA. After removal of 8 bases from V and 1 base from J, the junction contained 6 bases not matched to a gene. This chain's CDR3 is CASSGGTGSYNEQFF. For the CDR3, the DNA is TGTGCCAGCTCTGGGGGGACAGGGTCCTACAATGAGCAGTTCTTC.

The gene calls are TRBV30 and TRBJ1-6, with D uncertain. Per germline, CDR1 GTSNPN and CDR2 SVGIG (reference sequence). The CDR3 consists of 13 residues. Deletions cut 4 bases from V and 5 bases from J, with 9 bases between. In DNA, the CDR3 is TGTGCCTGGACACGAGGGAATAATTCACCCCTCCACTTT. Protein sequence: CAWTRGNNSPLHF.

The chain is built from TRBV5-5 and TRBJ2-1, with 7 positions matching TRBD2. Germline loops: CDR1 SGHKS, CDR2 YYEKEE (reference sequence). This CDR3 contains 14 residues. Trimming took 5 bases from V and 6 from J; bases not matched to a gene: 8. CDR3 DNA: TGTGCCAGCAGTTTTAGCGGGTTCGGCAATGAGCAGTTCTTC. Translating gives CASSFSGFGNEQFF.

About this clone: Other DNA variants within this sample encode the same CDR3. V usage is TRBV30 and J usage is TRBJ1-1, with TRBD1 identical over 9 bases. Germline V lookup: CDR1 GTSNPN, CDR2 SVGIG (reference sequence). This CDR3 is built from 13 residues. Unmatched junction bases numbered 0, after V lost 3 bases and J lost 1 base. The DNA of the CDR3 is TGTGCCTGGAGGGGACAGGGGAACACTGAAGCTTTCTTT. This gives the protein CAWRGQGNTEAFF. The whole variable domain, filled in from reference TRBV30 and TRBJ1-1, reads SQTIHQWPATLVQPVGSPLSLECTVEGTSNPNLYWYRQAAGRGLQLLFYSVGIGQISSEVPQNLSASRPQDRQFILSSKKLLLSDSGFYLCAWRGQGNTEAFFGQGTRLTVV.

CDR3: CASRAGYNEQFF. CDR3 in DNA: TGTGCCAGCAGAGCAGGGTATAATGAGCAGTTCTTC. V and J are TRBV21-1 and TRBJ2-1; the DNA was not used to check the table's D call, TRBD1. TRBV21-1 is noted as a pseudogene. The CDR3 consists of 12 residues.

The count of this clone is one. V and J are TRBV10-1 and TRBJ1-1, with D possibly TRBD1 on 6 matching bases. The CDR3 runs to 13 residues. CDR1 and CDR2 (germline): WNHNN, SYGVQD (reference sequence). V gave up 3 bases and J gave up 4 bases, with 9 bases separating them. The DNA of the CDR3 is TGCGCCAGCAGTGACAGGGGAATCACTGAAGCTTTCTTT. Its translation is CASSDRGITEAFF.

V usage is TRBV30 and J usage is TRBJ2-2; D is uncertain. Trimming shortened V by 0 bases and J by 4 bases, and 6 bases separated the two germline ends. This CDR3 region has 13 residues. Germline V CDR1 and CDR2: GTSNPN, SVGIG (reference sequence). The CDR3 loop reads CAWSVLTTGELFF. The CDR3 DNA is TGTGCCTGGAGTGTACTAACCACCGGGGAGCTGTTTTTT. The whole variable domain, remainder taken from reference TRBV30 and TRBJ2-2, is SQTIHQWPATLVQPVGSPLSLECTVEGTSNPNLYWYRQAAGRGLQLLFYSVGIGQISSEVPQNLSASRPQDRQFILSSKKLLLSDSGFYLCAWSVLTTGELFFGEGSRLTVL.

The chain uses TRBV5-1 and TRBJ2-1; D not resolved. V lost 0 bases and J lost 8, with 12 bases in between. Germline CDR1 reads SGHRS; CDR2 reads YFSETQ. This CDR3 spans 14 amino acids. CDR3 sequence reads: CASSLERRRDEQFF. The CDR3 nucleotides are TGCGCCAGCAGCTTGGAGCGCAGACGCGATGAGCAGTTCTTC.

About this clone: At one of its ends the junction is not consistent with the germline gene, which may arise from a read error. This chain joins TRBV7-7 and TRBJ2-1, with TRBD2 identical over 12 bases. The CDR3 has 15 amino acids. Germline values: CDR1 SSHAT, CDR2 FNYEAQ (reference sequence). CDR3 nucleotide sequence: TGTGCTAGCAGCCCACTAGCGGGGGGTAACAATGAGCAGTTCTTC. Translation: CASSPLAGGNNEQFF. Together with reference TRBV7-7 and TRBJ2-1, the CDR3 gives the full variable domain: GAGVSQSPRYKVTKRGQDVTLRCDPISSHATLYWYQQALGQGPEFLTYFNYEAQPDKSGLPSDRFSAERPEGSISTLTIQRTEQRDSAMYRCASSPLAGGNNEQFFGPGTRLTVL.

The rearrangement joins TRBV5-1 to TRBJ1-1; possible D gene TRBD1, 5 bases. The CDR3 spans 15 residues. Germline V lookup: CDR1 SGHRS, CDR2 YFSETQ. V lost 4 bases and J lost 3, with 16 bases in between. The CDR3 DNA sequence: TGCGCCAGCAGCCTAGGCGGGGGAAGGTACACTGAAGCTTTCTTT. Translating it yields CASSLGGGRYTEAFF.

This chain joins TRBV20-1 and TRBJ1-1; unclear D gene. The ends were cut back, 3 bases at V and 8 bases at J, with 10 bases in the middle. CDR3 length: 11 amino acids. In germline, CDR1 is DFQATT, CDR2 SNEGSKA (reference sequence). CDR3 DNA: TGCAGTGCTAGCGAGGGTCCCGAAGCTTTCTTT. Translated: CSASEGPEAFF.

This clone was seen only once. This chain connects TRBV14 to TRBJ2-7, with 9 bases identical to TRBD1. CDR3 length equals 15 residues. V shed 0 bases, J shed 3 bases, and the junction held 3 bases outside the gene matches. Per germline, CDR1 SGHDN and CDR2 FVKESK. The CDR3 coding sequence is TGTGCCAGCAGCCAAGAGGGACAGGGACTCTACGAGCAGTACTTC. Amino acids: CASSQEGQGLYEQYF.

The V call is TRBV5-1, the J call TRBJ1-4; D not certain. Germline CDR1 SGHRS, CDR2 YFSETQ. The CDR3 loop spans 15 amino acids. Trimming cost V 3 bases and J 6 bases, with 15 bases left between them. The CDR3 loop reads CASSSQSPKHEKLFF. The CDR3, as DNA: TGCGCCAGCAGCTCCCAGTCCCCGAAACATGAAAAACTGTTTTTT.

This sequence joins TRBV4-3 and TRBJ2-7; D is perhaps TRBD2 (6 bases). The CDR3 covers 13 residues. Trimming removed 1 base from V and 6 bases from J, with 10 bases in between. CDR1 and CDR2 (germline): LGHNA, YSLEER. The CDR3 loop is CASSQVSGGEQYF. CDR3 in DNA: TGCGCCAGCAGCCAAGTATCCGGGGGCGAGCAGTACTTC.